The source of this T cell receptor beta chain is a study of blood T cell repertoires in COVID-19. About the study: Both acute and convalescent COVID-19 samples were obtained from the United States, Italy and Spain. Sample material is recorded as cDNA or gDNA derived from T cells, B-cell-depleted T cells, or PBMCs.

Original processing methods: Nucleated cell number was recorded as an estimate derived from reference gene primer amplification. Libraries were prepared by immunoSEQ multiplex PCR; TCRdb keeps only in-frame clonotypes and omits some of them. D and trimming were read from the DNA, whereas the V and J calls and clone size are those reported in that table. The sample holds tens of thousands of clones, 80% to 95% seen once. Material: peripheral blood. This clonotype was sampled from a man aged 45 to 65 with active COVID-19.

CDR3 residues: CASSLAQGRQETQYF. CDR3 DNA: TGTGCCAGCAGCTTAGCCCAGGGGCGTCAAGAGACCCAGTACTTC. This chain connects TRBV7-9 to TRBJ2-5; TRBD1 is a possible D gene (6 bases). With 0 bases removed from V and 2 bases from J, the gap between germline ends came to 10 bases. This CDR3 is 15 amino acids long. The germline CDR1 and CDR2 sequences are SEHNR and FQNEAQ (reference sequence). Drawing the rest from reference TRBV7-9 and TRBJ2-5, the complete variable domain is DTGVSQNPRHKITKRGQNVTFRCDPISEHNRLYWYRQTLGQGPEFLTYFQNEAQLEKSRLLSDRFSAERPKGSFSTLEIQRTEQGDSAMYLCASSLAQGRQETQYFGPGTRLLVL.